A selection of T cell receptor beta chains follows, all from one sample in a study of cytomegalovirus exposure and HLA in healthy donors. TCRdb's table, derived via immunoSEQ multiplex PCR, lists solely in-frame clones and lacks some. The sample lists under 90,000 clones; about 67% were seen once. Sequencing used PBMCs. The receptors were gathered from a man aged 35 to 55 in good health and CMV-seropositive. The CDR3 runs from the conserved cysteine through the conserved F or W. D genes are given only for firm matches. Some rows mark clone size as missing; the rest say once, few, many or name a class of expanded clone.

TGTGCCAGCAGCGCTGACAGGGGGCTGGAGACCCAGTACTTC	CASSADRGLETQYF	TRBV9	TRBD1	TRBJ2-5	NA
TGTGCCAGCAGCCCACAGGGACAGGGAGATGGCTACACCTTC	CASSPQGQGDGYTF	TRBV7-9	TRBD1	TRBJ1-2	NA
TGTGCCTGGAGTTTGGGCTTTGGTCCGGGACAGTCCTACGAGCAGTACTTC	CAWSLGFGPGQSYEQYF	TRBV30	TRBD1	TRBJ2-7	NA
TGTGCCGTCAGTCGGAGCCCGAACACAGATACGCAGTATTTT	CAVSRSPNTDTQYF	TRBV10-3	NA	TRBJ2-3	NA
TGTGCCAGCAGTGACGATTCACCCCTCCACTTT	CASSDDSPLHF	TRBV2	NA	TRBJ1-6	NA
TGTGCCAGCAGCCCCCAGGGGGGTAAAACTGAAGCTTTCTTT	CASSPQGGKTEAFF	TRBV7-2	TRBD1	TRBJ1-1	NA
TGCGCCAGCAGCCAACAGGGTGGGTCCACTGAAGCTTTCTTT	CASSQQGGSTEAFF	TRBV5-1	NA	TRBJ1-1	few
TGTGCCAGTGCCCTAGGAGGGCAAAAAGAGACCCAGTACTTC	CASALGGQKETQYF	TRBV6-5	NA	TRBJ2-5	NA
TGTGCCAGCAGCGTTGGGCAGGGGGTGCCCGGGGAGCTGTTTTTT	CASSVGQGVPGELFF	TRBV9	TRBD1	TRBJ2-2	NA
TGTGCCAGCAGTTCGCGACAGGGTTGGAATGAAAAACTGTTTTTT	CASSSRQGWNEKLFF	TRBV27	TRBD1	TRBJ1-4	NA
TGTGCCAGCAGTGGGGAGGCGAACTATGGCTACACCTTC	CASSGEANYGYTF	TRBV2	NA	TRBJ1-2	NA
TGTGCCAGCAGCGGGACAGGGACCTACGAGCAGTACTTC	CASSGTGTYEQYF	TRBV5-4	TRBD1	TRBJ2-7	few
TGTGCCAGCAGTGAAGCGCAGGGGGCAACAGATACGCAGTATTTT	CASSEAQGATDTQYF	TRBV6-1	TRBD1	TRBJ2-3	NA
TGTGCCAGCAGCTTGGTAGCGCCTGACACTGAAGCTTTCTTT	CASSLVAPDTEAFF	TRBV5-4	NA	TRBJ1-1	NA
TGTGCCAGCAGCTTAACCGGGGGACAGCCCGCACGTAATAACTATGGCTACACCTTC	CASSLTGGQPARNNYGYTF	TRBV7-2	TRBD1	TRBJ1-2	NA
TGTGCCAGCAGGTCCGCGACAGGGCCATACAATGAGCAGTTCTTC	CASRSATGPYNEQFF	TRBV6-5	TRBD1	TRBJ2-1	few
TGCGCCAGCAGCCCGGACAGGGGTGGTGAAAAACTGTTTTTT	CASSPDRGGEKLFF	TRBV5-1	TRBD1	TRBJ1-4	NA
TGTGCCAGCAGTGAGCAGGGCTCCTACGAGCAGTACTTC	CASSEQGSYEQYF	TRBV2	NA	TRBJ2-7	NA
TGTGCCAGCAGCACACAGGGGGGCGGGAGCTACGAGCAGTACTTC	CASSTQGGGSYEQYF	TRBV7-8	NA	TRBJ2-7	NA
TGTGCCAGCAGCTTAGGGACAGGGGCTCTCTATGGCTACACCTTC	CASSLGTGALYGYTF	TRBV13	TRBD1	TRBJ1-2	NA
TGTGCCAGCAGTAGGGGGGGAGGGGCCAACGTCCTGACTTTC	CASSRGGGANVLTF	TRBV6-5	NA	TRBJ2-6	NA
TGTGCCAGCAGCCAGGGGGCGGCAGATCAGCCCCAGCATTTT	CASSQGAADQPQHF	TRBV9	TRBD1	TRBJ1-5	NA
TGTGCCAGCAGCCCCACAGGGGACCAAGAGACCCAGTACTTC	CASSPTGDQETQYF	TRBV7-8	TRBD1	TRBJ2-5	NA
TGCAGCGTTGATAATGTAGGGGGCGCGGATGGCTACACCTTC	CSVDNVGGADGYTF	TRBV29-1	TRBD1	TRBJ1-2	few
TGTGCCTGGAGTTCGGGAGGGTATGGCTACACCTTC	CAWSSGGYGYTF	TRBV30	NA	TRBJ1-2	few
TGTGCCAGCAGCCCAGGACTAGCGGGAGGGATTGAGACCCAGTACTTC	CASSPGLAGGIETQYF	TRBV7-8	TRBD2	TRBJ2-5	NA
TGTGCCAGTAGTAGGGTCACAGGGGACATTAACTATGGCTACACCTTC	CASSRVTGDINYGYTF	TRBV19	TRBD1	TRBJ1-2	NA
TGTGCCAGCAGCGGACAGGGGCACAGTACTCCAAGCTCCTATAATTCACCCCTCCACTTT	CASSGQGHSTPSSYNSPLHF	TRBV9	TRBD1	TRBJ1-6	NA
TGTGCCAGCAGTTTTGGGGGTGCGGGAGGTAATGAGCAGTTCTTC	CASSFGGAGGNEQFF	TRBV28	TRBD2	TRBJ2-1	NA
TGTGCCAGCAGCGTCGGGACTAGCGGGAGCAATGAGCAGTTCTTC	CASSVGTSGSNEQFF	TRBV7-3	TRBD2	TRBJ2-1	NA
TGTGCCAGCAGCGCTTCGGACGGACTAGCGGGAACAGATACGCAGTATTTT	CASSASDGLAGTDTQYF	TRBV9	TRBD2	TRBJ2-3	NA
TGTGCCAGTAGTATAGAGGGAGGACAACAGCCCCAGCATTTT	CASSIEGGQQPQHF	TRBV19	NA	TRBJ1-5	NA
TGTGCCAGTACCTCCACCCCCCTGGGACTAGCGGGAGAAACGAACACCGGGGAGCTGTTTTTT	CASTSTPLGLAGETNTGELFF	TRBV19	TRBD2	TRBJ2-2	NA
TGTGCCAGTGCTAGGGGACAAGAGAACACTGAAGCTTTCTTT	CASARGQENTEAFF	TRBV19	NA	TRBJ1-1	NA
TGCGCCAGCAGCCAAGATAGGGGACAGTTTACAGATACGCAGTATTTT	CASSQDRGQFTDTQYF	TRBV4-3	TRBD1	TRBJ2-3	NA